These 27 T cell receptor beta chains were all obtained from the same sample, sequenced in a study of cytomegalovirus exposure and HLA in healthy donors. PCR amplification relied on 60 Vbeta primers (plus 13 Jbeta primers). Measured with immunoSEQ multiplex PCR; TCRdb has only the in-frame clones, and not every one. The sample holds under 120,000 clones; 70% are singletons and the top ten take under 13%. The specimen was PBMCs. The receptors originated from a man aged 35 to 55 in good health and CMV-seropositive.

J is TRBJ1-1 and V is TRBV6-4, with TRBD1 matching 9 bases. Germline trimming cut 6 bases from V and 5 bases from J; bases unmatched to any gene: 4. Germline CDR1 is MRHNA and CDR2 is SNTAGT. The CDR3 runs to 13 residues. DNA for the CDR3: TGTGCCAGCAGAGGACAGGGGTTAACTGAAGCTTTCTTT. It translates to CASRGQGLTEAFF.

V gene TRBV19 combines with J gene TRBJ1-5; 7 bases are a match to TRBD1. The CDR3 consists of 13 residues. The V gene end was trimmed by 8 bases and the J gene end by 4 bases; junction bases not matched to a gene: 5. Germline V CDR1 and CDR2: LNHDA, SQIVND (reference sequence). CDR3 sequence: CASQDRANQPQHF. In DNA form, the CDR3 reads TGTGCCAGTCAAGACAGGGCGAATCAGCCCCAGCATTTT.

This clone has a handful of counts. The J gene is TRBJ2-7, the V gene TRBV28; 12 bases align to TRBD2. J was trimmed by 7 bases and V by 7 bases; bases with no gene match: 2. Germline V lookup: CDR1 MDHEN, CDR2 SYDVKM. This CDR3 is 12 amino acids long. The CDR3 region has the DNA TGTGCCAGCAAACTAGCGGGAGGAGAGCAGTACTTC. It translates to CASKLAGGEQYF. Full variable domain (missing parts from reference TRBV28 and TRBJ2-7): DVKVTQSSRYLVKRTGEKVFLECVQDMDHENMFWYRQDPGLGLRLIYFSYDVKMKEKGDIPEGYSVSREKKERFSLILESASTNQTSMYLCASKLAGGEQYFGPGTRLTVT.

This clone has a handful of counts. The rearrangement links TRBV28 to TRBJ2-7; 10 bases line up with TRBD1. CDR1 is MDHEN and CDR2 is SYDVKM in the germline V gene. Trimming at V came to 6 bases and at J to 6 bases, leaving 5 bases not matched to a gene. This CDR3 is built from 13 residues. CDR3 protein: CASRGQGKGEQYF. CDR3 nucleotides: TGTGCCAGCAGGGGACAGGGGAAGGGCGAGCAGTACTTC. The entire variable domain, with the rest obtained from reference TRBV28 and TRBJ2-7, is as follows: DVKVTQSSRYLVKRTGEKVFLECVQDMDHENMFWYRQDPGLGLRLIYFSYDVKMKEKGDIPEGYSVSREKKERFSLILESASTNQTSMYLCASRGQGKGEQYFGPGTRLTVT.

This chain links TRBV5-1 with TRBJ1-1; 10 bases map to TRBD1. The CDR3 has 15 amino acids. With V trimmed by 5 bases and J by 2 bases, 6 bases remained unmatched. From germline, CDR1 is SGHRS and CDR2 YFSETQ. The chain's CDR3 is CASRERDRGNTEAFF. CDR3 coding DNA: TGCGCCAGCAGGGAACGGGACAGGGGTAACACTGAAGCTTTCTTT.

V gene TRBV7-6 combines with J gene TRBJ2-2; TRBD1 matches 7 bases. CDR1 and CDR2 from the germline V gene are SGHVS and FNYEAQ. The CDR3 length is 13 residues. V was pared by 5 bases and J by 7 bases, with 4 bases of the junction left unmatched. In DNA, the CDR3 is TGTGCCAGCAGCCCTACAGGGGTCGGGGAGCTGTTTTTT. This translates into CASSPTGVGELFF. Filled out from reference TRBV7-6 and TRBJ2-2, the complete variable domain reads GAGVSQSPRYKVTKRGQDVALRCDPISGHVSLYWYRQALGQGPEFLTYFNYEAQQDKSGLPNDRFSAERPEGSISTLTIQRTEQRDSAMYRCASSPTGVGELFFGEGSRLTVL.

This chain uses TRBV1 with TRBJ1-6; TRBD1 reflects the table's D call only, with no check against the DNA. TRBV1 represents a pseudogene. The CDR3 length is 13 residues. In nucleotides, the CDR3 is TGCACCAGCAGCCAAGAAGTCAGTTCACCCCTCCACTTT. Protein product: CTSSQEVSSPLHF.

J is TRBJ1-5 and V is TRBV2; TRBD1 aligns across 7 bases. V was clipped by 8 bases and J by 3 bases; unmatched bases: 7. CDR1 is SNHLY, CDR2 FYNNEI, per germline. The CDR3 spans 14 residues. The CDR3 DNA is TGTGCCAGCGAGACCGGGACAGTCAATCAGCCCCAGCATTTT. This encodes CASETGTVNQPQHF.

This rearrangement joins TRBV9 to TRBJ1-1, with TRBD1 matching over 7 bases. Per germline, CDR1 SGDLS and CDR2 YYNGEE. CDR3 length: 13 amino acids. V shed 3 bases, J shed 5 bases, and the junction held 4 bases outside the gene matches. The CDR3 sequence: CASSGRGQTEAFF. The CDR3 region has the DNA TGTGCCAGCAGCGGGAGGGGGCAAACTGAAGCTTTCTTT.

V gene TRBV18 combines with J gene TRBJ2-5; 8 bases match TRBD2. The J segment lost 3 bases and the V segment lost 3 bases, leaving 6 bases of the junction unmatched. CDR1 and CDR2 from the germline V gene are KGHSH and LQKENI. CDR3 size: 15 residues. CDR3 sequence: CASSPQGTREETQYF. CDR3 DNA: TGTGCCAGCTCACCTCAGGGGACTAGAGAAGAGACCCAGTACTTC.

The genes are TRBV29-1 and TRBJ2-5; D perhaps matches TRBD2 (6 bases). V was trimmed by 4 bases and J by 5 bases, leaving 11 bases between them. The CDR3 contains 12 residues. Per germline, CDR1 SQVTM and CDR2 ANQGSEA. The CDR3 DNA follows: TGCAGCGTTGGTCAGGAGGGGGAGACCCAGTACTTC. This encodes CSVGQEGETQYF. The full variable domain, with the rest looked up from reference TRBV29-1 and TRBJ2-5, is SAVISQKPSRDICQRGTSLTIQCQVDSQVTMMFWYRQQPGQSLTLIATANQGSEATYESGFVIDKFPISRPNLTFSTLTVSNMSPEDSSIYLCSVGQEGETQYFGPGTRLLVL.

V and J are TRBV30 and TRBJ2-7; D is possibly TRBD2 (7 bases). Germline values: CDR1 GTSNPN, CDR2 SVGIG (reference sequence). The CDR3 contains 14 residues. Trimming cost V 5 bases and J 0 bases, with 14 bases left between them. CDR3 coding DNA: TGTGCCTGGGGGGGGGCGAGTCTCTCCTACGAGCAGTACTTC. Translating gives CAWGGASLSYEQYF.

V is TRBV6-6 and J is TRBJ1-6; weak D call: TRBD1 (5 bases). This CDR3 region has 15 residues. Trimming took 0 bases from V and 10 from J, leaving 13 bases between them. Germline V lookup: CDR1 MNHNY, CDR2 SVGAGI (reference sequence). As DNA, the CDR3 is TGTGCCAGCAGTTACTCGCAGGGCCTCCGGTCACCCCTCCACTTT. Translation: CASSYSQGLRSPLHF.

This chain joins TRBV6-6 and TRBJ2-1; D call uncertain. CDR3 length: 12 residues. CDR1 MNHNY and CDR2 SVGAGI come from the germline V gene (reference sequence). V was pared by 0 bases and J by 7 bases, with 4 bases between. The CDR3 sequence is CASSYSRNEQFF. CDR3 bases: TGTGCCAGCAGTTACTCCCGGAATGAGCAGTTCTTC.

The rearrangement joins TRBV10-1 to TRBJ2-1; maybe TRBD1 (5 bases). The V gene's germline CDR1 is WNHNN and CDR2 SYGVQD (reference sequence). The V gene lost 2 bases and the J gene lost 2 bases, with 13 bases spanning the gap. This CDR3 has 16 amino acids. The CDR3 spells CASSEPQGSPYNEQFF. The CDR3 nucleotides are TGCGCCAGCAGTGAGCCCCAGGGTAGCCCCTACAATGAGCAGTTCTTC.

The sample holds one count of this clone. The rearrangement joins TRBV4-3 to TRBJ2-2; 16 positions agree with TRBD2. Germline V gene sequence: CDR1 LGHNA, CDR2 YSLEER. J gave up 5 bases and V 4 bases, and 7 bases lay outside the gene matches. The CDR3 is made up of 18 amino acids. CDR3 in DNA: TGCGCCAGCAGCCTTGGGACTAGCGGGAGGGCGGGGACCGGGGAGCTGTTTTTT. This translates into CASSLGTSGRAGTGELFF.

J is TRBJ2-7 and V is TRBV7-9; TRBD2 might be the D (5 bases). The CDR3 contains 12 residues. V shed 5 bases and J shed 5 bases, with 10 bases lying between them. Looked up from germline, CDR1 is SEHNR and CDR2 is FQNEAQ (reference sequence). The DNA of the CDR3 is TGTGCCAGCAGCACCGGGATTAACGAGCAGTACGTC. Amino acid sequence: CASSTGINEQYV.

This CDR3 reads CASSPRVAGYYEQYF. The CDR3 nucleotides are TGCGCCAGCAGCCCCCGGGTAGCGGGGTACTACGAGCAGTACTTC. The V and J genes are TRBV4-3 and TRBJ2-7; TRBD2 matches at 8 bases. With V trimmed by 4 bases and J by 3 bases, 8 bases remained unmatched. Germline values: CDR1 LGHNA, CDR2 YSLEER. There are 15 residues in the CDR3.

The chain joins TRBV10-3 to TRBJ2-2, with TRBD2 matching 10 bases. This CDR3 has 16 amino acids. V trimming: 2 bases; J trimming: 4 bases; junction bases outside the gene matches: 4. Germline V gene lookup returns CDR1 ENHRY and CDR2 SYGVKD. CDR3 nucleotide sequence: TGTGCCATCAGTGAGGGCGCTAGCGGGGGCACCGGGGAGCTGTTTTTT. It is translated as CAISEGASGGTGELFF.

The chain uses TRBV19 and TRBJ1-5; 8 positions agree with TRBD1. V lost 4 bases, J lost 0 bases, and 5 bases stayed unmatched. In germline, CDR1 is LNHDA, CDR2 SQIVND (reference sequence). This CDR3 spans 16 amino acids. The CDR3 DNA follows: TGTGCCAGTAGTAACAGGGGGAAATATAGCAATCAGCCCCAGCATTTT. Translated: CASSNRGKYSNQPQHF.

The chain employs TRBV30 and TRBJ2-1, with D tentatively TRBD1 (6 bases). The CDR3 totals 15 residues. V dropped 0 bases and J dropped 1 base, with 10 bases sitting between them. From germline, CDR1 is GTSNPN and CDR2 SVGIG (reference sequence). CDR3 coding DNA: TGTGCCTGGAGTGTATGGGGGACATCCTACAATGAGCAGTTCTTC. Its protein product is CAWSVWGTSYNEQFF.

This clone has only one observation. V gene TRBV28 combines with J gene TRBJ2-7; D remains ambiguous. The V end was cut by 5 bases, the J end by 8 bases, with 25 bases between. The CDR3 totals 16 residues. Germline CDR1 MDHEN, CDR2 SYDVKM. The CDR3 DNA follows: TGTGCCAGCAGTCCCTCTCCGTCCTCCCCAGCGTCGAAGCAGTACTTC. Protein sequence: CASSPSPSSPASKQYF.

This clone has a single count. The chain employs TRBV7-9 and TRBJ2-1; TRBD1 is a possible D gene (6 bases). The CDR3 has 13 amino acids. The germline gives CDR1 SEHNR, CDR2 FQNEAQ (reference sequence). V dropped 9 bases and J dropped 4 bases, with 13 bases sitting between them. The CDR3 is CASKPQGYNEQFF. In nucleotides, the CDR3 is TGTGCCAGTAAACCCCAGGGGTACAATGAGCAGTTCTTC. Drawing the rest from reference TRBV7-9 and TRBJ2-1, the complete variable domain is DTGVSQNPRHKITKRGQNVTFRCDPISEHNRLYWYRQTLGQGPEFLTYFQNEAQLEKSRLLSDRFSAERPKGSFSTLEIQRTEQGDSAMYLCASKPQGYNEQFFGPGTRLTVL.

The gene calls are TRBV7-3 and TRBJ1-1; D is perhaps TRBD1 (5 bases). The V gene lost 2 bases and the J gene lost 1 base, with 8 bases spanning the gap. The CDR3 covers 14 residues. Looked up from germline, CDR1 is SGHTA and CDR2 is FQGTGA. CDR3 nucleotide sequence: TGTGCCAGCAGCTTAGGGGGAGGGAACACTGAAGCTTTCTTT. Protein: CASSLGGGNTEAFF. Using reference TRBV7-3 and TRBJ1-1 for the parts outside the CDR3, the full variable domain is GAGVSQTPSNKVTEKGKYVELRCDPISGHTALYWYRQSLGQGPEFLIYFQGTGAADDSGLPNDRFFAVRPEGSVSTLKIQRTERGDSAVYLCASSLGGGNTEAFFGQGTRLTVV.

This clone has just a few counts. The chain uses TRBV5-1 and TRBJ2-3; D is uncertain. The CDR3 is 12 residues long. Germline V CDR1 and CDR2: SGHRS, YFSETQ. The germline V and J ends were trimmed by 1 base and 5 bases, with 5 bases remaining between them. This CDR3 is CASSLTGDTQYF. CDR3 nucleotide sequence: TGCGCCAGCAGCTTGACGGGAGATACGCAGTATTTT.

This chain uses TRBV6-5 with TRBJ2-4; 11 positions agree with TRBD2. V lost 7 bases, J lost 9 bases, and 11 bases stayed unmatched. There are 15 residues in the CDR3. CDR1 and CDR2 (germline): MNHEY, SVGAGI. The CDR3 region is CASKLAGAVSSIQYF. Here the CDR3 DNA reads TGTGCCAGCAAACTAGCGGGGGCCGTCTCTAGCATTCAGTACTTC.

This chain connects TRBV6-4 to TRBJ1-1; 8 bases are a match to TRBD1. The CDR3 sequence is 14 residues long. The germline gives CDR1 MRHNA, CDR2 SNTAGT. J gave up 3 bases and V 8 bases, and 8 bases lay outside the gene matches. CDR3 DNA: TGTGCCAGCTCCAGGACAGGGCGGGACACTGAAGCTTTCTTT. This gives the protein CASSRTGRDTEAFF.